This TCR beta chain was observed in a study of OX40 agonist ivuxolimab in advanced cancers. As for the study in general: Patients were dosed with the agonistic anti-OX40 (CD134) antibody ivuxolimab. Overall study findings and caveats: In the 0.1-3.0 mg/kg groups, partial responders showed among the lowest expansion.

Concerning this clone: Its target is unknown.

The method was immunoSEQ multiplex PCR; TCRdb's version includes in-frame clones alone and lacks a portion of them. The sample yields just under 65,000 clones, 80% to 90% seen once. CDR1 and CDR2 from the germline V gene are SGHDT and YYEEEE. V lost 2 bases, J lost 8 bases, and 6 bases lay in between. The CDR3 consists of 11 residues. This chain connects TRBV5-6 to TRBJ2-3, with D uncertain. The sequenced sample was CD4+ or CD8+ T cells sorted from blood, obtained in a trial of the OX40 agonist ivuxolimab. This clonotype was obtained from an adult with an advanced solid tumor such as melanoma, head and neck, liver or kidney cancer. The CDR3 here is CASSFVGTQYF. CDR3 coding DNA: TGTGCCAGCAGCTTCGTGGGTACGCAGTATTTT.